One sample yielded the 7 T cell receptor beta chains listed below, sequenced in a study of cytomegalovirus exposure and HLA in healthy donors. It was with 60 Vbeta and 13 Jbeta primers that the PCR ran. Data came from immunoSEQ multiplex PCR; TCRdb stores just in-frame clones and leaves some out. Seen here are 65,000 to 85,000 clones, about nine tenths observed once, and the top ten hold roughly 2%. Input material: PBMCs. All receptors come from a woman in her twenties or thirties in good health and CMV-seronegative.

V gene TRBV28 combines with J gene TRBJ2-1; 7 nucleotides line up with TRBD2. The V gene's germline CDR1 is MDHEN and CDR2 SYDVKM. V dropped 2 bases and J dropped 3; count of bases not matched to a gene: 4. This CDR3 is 15 amino acids long. CDR3 in amino acids: CASSLIAGGYNEQFF. The CDR3 bases are TGTGCCAGCAGTTTAATAGCGGGTGGCTACAATGAGCAGTTCTTC.

J is TRBJ2-1 and V is TRBV5-4; 8 bases are a match to TRBD1. J lost 0 bases, V lost 2 bases, and 10 bases had no gene match. This CDR3 has 18 residues. Germline assignment: CDR1 SGHNT and CDR2 YYREEE (reference sequence). The DNA for the CDR3 is TGTGCCAGCAGCTTAGGACAGGGCACTAGGTACTCCTACAATGAGCAGTTCTTC. Translation: CASSLGQGTRYSYNEQFF.

The rearrangement uses TRBV6-1 and TRBJ2-7, with 8 positions matching TRBD2. CDR1 is MNHNS and CDR2 is SASEGT in the germline V gene. The CDR3 has 14 amino acids. Losses at the gene ends were 6 bases for V and 5 bases for J; bases not matched to a gene: 9. The CDR3 DNA reads TGTGCCAGCAGCGATAGCGGGATAGCCCACGAGCAGTACTTC. Protein: CASSDSGIAHEQYF.

A few counts support this clone. This chain connects TRBV6-6 to TRBJ1-1, with 7 bases that match TRBD1. The J segment lost 3 bases and the V segment lost 7 bases, leaving 11 bases of the junction unmatched. CDR1 and CDR2 (germline): MNHNY, SVGAGI (reference sequence). The CDR3 covers 15 residues. CDR3 coding DNA: TGTGCCAGCAACCTAGTGACAGGGACGCACACTGAAGCTTTCTTT. It translates to CASNLVTGTHTEAFF.

This chain uses TRBV6-1 with TRBJ1-1, with 7 bases lining up with TRBD1. Germline assignment: CDR1 MNHNS and CDR2 SASEGT. The CDR3 consists of 14 residues. After removal of 3 bases from V and 5 bases from J, the junction contained 6 bases not matched to a gene. The CDR3 DNA reads TGTGCCAGCAGTGACAAGAAACAGGGGACTGAAGCTTTCTTT. This encodes CASSDKKQGTEAFF.

The J gene is TRBJ1-1, the V gene TRBV4-1; D call uncertain. With 0 bases removed from V and 1 base from J, the gap between germline ends came to 3 bases. Germline CDR1 and CDR2: MGHRA and YSYEKL. CDR3 length: 13 residues. The CDR3: CASSQDRNTEAFF. For the CDR3, the DNA is TGCGCCAGCAGCCAAGATAGGAACACTGAAGCTTTCTTT.

V and J are TRBV10-1 and TRBJ1-1; 8 positions match TRBD1. The V gene's germline CDR1 is WNHNN and CDR2 SYGVQD (reference sequence). J was trimmed by 6 bases and V by 4 bases; bases with no gene match: 16. This CDR3 has 17 amino acids. CDR3 in amino acids: CASSVSWTGLSSAEAFF. The CDR3 DNA reads TGCGCCAGCAGTGTATCCTGGACAGGGCTGTCTTCCGCTGAAGCTTTCTTT.